These 9 T cell receptor beta chains originate from one sample sequenced in a study of CD8+ T cells in alopecia areata. TCR sequencing used cDNA made by reverse transcription of extracted RNA. The assay was immunoSEQ multiplex PCR, and TCRdb's table has in-frame clones only and misses some. The sample has over 85,000 clones; roughly two fifths are singletons. The specimen sequenced was CD4+ T cells sorted from blood. The receptors shown here come from a human donor with alopecia areata.

V and J are TRBV5-1 and TRBJ2-1; TRBD2 agrees at 8 bases. CDR1 is SGHRS, CDR2 YFSETQ, per germline. Trimming cost V 3 bases and J 8 bases; bases outside gene matches: 19. The CDR3 sequence is 18 residues long. The CDR3 spells CASSYPMAAGASSDEQFF. Written as DNA, the CDR3 is TGCGCCAGCAGCTATCCTATGGCAGCGGGGGCCTCCTCCGATGAGCAGTTCTTC.

This clone was found a few times. CDR3 in DNA: TGTGCCACCCTGACGGAATACGAGCAGTACTTC. Protein: CATLTEYEQYF. The chain is built from TRBV14 and TRBJ2-7; no clear D. The CDR3 contains 11 residues. The germline V gene encodes CDR1 SGHDN and CDR2 FVKESK. The germline V and J ends were trimmed by 10 bases and 4 bases, with 11 bases remaining between them.

This clone has only a few counts. The genes are TRBV28 and TRBJ1-2, with TRBD1 matching 8 bases. Germline V CDR1 and CDR2: MDHEN, SYDVKM. This CDR3 region has 15 residues. With V trimmed by 6 bases and J by 6 bases, 12 bases remained unmatched. For the CDR3, the DNA is TGTGCCAGCAGAAGGGGACAGGCGGGACGTGATGGCTACACCTTC. Translating it yields CASRRGQAGRDGYTF.

This chain uses TRBV30 with TRBJ2-3, with D perhaps TRBD2 (6 bases). CDR1 and CDR2 (germline): GTSNPN, SVGIG (reference sequence). CDR3 length: 15 residues. The V and J ends lost 0 bases and 2 bases respectively, with 12 bases between them. CDR3 residues: CAWSVLGSYTDTQYF. The CDR3 DNA reads TGTGCCTGGAGTGTACTCGGGAGCTACACAGATACGCAGTATTTT.

This clone was counted a few times. The rearrangement links TRBV10-3 to TRBJ2-5; the match to TRBD1 covers 9 bases. Germline CDR1 ENHRY, CDR2 SYGVKD. V was pared by 11 bases and J by 4 bases, with 5 bases of the junction left unmatched. There are 12 residues in the CDR3. CDR3 amino acids: CASGQGRETQYF. CDR3 nucleotide sequence: TGTGCCTCTGGACAGGGGAGAGAGACCCAGTACTTC.

The J gene is TRBJ2-1, the V gene TRBV18; 8 bases are a match to TRBD1. Trimming at V came to 4 bases and at J to 1 base, leaving 3 bases not matched to a gene. The CDR3 contains 15 residues. Germline V gives CDR1 KGHSH, CDR2 LQKENI. CDR3 protein: CASSLGTGSYNEQFF. The CDR3 nucleotides read TGTGCCAGCTCACTAGGGACAGGTTCCTACAATGAGCAGTTCTTC.

This chain links TRBV10-3 with TRBJ1-2; TRBD1 matches 12 bases. Germline trimming cut 11 bases from V and 2 bases from J; bases unmatched to any gene: 15. Germline values: CDR1 ENHRY, CDR2 SYGVKD. This CDR3 comprises 17 residues. CDR3 amino acids: CASLKGTGGARNYGYTF. The CDR3 nucleotides are TGTGCCTCACTCAAAGGGACAGGGGGCGCAAGGAACTATGGCTACACCTTC.

The V gene is TRBV30, the J gene TRBJ1-2; the D gene is possibly TRBD1 (5 bases). Germline-derived CDR1 and CDR2 are GTSNPN and SVGIG (reference sequence). Deletions cut 6 bases from V and 4 bases from J, with 12 bases between. This CDR3 has 12 amino acids. In nucleotides, the CDR3 is TGTGCCTGCAGACAGACCGGCTATGGCTACACCTTC. Translating gives CACRQTGYGYTF.

The chain carries TRBV4-3 and TRBJ1-2, with no clear D. V shed 0 bases and J shed 4 bases, with 12 bases lying between them. Germline values: CDR1 LGHNA, CDR2 YSLEER. The CDR3 is 15 residues long. The CDR3 loop is CASSQDLDGGYGYTF. CDR3 sequence (DNA): TGCGCCAGCAGCCAAGATTTGGACGGCGGCTATGGCTACACCTTC.